These 14 T cell receptor beta chains were all obtained from the same sample, sequenced in a study of T cell responses to AZD1222 COVID-19 vaccine (dated by TCRdb to the early 2020s). The label giving this sample's time point can be read as: baseline before first vaccination. Preparation of the library involved the immunoSEQ multiplex PCR assay. Imported from immuneACCESS, the table was reduced by TCRdb to in-frame sequences with V and J called. These copies leave out some clones; in studies compared against another copy, an unresolved V gene accounts for under half, and the cause of the remainder is not known. The sample table contains about 130,000 clones; only one count was recorded for 90% to 95% of them. The ten largest clones add up to about 2.1% of the sample. Sequencing was performed on peripheral blood, taken on day 0 of AZD1222 vaccination. The source of these receptors is an adult in good health.

The chain recombines TRBV21-1 with TRBJ1-6. TRBV21-1 is noted as a pseudogene. The CDR3 has 10 residues. CDR3 in amino acids: CASESSPLHF. For the CDR3, the DNA is TGTGCCAGCGAGTCGTCACCCCTCCACTTT.

The chain links TRBV12-5 to TRBJ1-5, with D tentatively TRBD1 (5 bases). CDR1 LGHNT and CDR2 FRNRAP come from the germline V gene. Trimming pared 2 bases from V and 6 bases from J, leaving 11 bases between. The CDR3 contains 14 residues. This CDR3 reads CASGLMGVPQPQHF. The CDR3 nucleotides are TGTGCTAGTGGTTTGATGGGGGTTCCTCAGCCCCAGCATTTT.

The V call is TRBV2, the J call TRBJ1-2; a weak D match, TRBD1 (6 bases). This CDR3 has 13 residues. Germline loops: CDR1 SNHLY, CDR2 FYNNEI. The germline V and J ends were trimmed by 10 bases and 3 bases, with 15 bases remaining between them. The CDR3 bases are TGTGCCAACAGCAGGGGTATCGACTATGGCTACACCTTC. Amino acid sequence: CANSRGIDYGYTF.

This clone was recorded a few times. The V call is TRBV5-1, the J call TRBJ1-2, with 9 bases identical to TRBD1. Trimming at V came to 4 bases and at J to 6 bases, leaving 7 bases not matched to a gene. Germline V gene lookup returns CDR1 SGHRS and CDR2 YFSETQ. The CDR3 runs to 14 residues. The CDR3 is CASSGGQGEDGYTF. CDR3 nucleotides: TGCGCCAGCAGCGGGGGACAGGGAGAAGATGGCTACACCTTC. Full variable domain (rest looked up from reference TRBV5-1 and TRBJ1-2): KAGVTQTPRYLIKTRGQQVTLSCSPISGHRSVSWYQQTPGQGLQFLFEYFSETQRNKGNFPGRFSGRQFSNSRSEMNVSTLELGDSALYLCASSGGQGEDGYTFGSGTRLTVV.

The genes are TRBV24-1 and TRBJ1-1; D remains ambiguous. Germline-derived CDR1 and CDR2 are KGHDR and SFDVKD. V lost 9 bases, J lost 4 bases, and 8 bases lay in between. This CDR3 spans 11 amino acids. CDR3 bases: TGTGCCACCGTCTTGGGCACTGAAGCTTTCTTT. It encodes CATVLGTEAFF.

This clone was picked up one time. The V call is TRBV9, the J call TRBJ2-3, with unresolved D. Germline lookup yields CDR1 SGDLS and CDR2 YYNGEE. The CDR3 consists of 11 residues. V shed 4 bases and J shed 3 bases, with 3 bases lying between them. CDR3: CASSRTDTQYF. CDR3 bases: TGTGCCAGCAGCAGAACAGATACGCAGTATTTT. Full variable domain (rest looked up from reference TRBV9 and TRBJ2-3): DSGVTQTPKHLITATGQRVTLRCSPRSGDLSVYWYQQSLDQGLQFLIQYYNGEERAKGNILERFSAQQFPDLHSELNLSSLELGDSALYFCASSRTDTQYFGPGTRLTVL.

The gene calls are TRBV5-1 and TRBJ1-5, with D tentatively TRBD1 (5 bases). CDR1 is SGHRS, CDR2 YFSETQ, per germline. Trimming took off 4 bases at V and 6 bases at J, with 14 bases between the two ends. The CDR3 covers 14 residues. The CDR3 region is CASSPVRGGQPQHF. CDR3 bases: TGCGCCAGCAGCCCGGTGAGGGGCGGTCAGCCCCAGCATTTT.

V is TRBV19 and J is TRBJ1-1, with TRBD1 identical over 7 bases. The CDR3 consists of 15 residues. With V trimmed by 5 bases and J by 0 bases, 6 bases remained unmatched. Germline V lookup: CDR1 LNHDA, CDR2 SQIVND (reference sequence). The CDR3 loop is CASSLTGALNTEAFF. CDR3 coding DNA: TGTGCCAGTAGTTTAACAGGGGCCTTGAACACTGAAGCTTTCTTT.

V and J are TRBV4-3 and TRBJ1-1; D not certain. Per the germline V gene, CDR1 is LGHNA and CDR2 is YSLEER. The V end was cut by 0 bases, the J end by 0 bases, with 8 bases between. The CDR3 runs to 15 residues. The CDR3 DNA reads TGCGCCAGCAGCCAAGATCGGGCAGTGAACACTGAAGCTTTCTTT. It yields the protein CASSQDRAVNTEAFF.

The chain employs TRBV5-1 and TRBJ2-7; TRBD1 aligns across 7 bases. The trim removed 0 bases at V and 1 base at J, leaving 7 bases unmatched. Germline V lookup: CDR1 SGHRS, CDR2 YFSETQ. The CDR3 extends over 16 amino acids. The CDR3 spells CASSLAAGGLSYEQYF. The CDR3 DNA is TGCGCCAGCAGCTTGGCGGCAGGGGGTCTATCCTACGAGCAGTACTTC.

This chain connects TRBV9 to TRBJ1-4; D unclear. This CDR3 is built from 14 residues. With 4 bases removed from V and 8 bases from J, the gap between germline ends came to 15 bases. CDR1 and CDR2 from the germline V gene are SGDLS and YYNGEE. CDR3: CASSPRGSQEKLFF. The CDR3 DNA is TGTGCCAGCAGCCCACGCGGGAGTCAGGAAAAACTGTTTTTT.

V usage is TRBV9 and J usage is TRBJ1-1, with 7 bases identical to TRBD1. In germline, CDR1 is SGDLS, CDR2 YYNGEE. This CDR3 contains 14 residues. Unmatched junction bases numbered 7, after V lost 3 bases and J lost 5 bases. The chain's CDR3 is CASSAVTGETEAFF. As DNA, the CDR3 is TGTGCCAGCAGCGCGGTAACAGGGGAGACTGAAGCTTTCTTT.

The V gene is TRBV12-5, the J gene TRBJ2-7; TRBD1 aligns across 11 bases. J lost 3 bases, V lost 7 bases, and 8 bases had no gene match. CDR3 length: 15 amino acids. In germline, CDR1 is LGHNT, CDR2 FRNRAP. The CDR3 bases are TGTGCTAGTGCCTCAGGACAGGGGGCAGGCTACGAGCAGTACTTC. Its translation: CASASGQGAGYEQYF.

The V gene is TRBV3-1 (or the pseudogene TRBV3-2), the J gene TRBJ1-3; the D gene is possibly TRBD1 (5 bases). Germline V CDR1 and CDR2: LGHDT, YNNKEL (reference sequence). V gave up 0 bases and J gave up 4 bases, with 19 bases separating them. The CDR3 extends over 18 amino acids. The CDR3 protein is CASSQDFPSVGVGNTIYF. As DNA, the CDR3 is TGTGCCAGCAGCCAAGATTTCCCCTCGGTAGGGGTCGGAAACACCATATATTTT.